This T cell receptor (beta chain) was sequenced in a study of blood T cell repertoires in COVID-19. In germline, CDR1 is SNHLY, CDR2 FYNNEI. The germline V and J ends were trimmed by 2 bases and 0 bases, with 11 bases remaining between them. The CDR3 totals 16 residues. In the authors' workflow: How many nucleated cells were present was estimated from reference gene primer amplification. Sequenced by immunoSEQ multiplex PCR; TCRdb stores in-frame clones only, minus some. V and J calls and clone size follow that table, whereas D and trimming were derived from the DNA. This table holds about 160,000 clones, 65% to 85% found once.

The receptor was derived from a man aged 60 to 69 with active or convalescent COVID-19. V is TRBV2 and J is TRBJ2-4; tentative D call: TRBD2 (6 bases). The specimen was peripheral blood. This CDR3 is CASSEFSGLAKNIQYF. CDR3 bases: TGTGCCAGCAGTGAATTCAGCGGGTTAGCCAAAAACATTCAGTACTTC.